These T cell receptor beta chains were read from a single sample in a study of long-term antiretroviral therapy in people with HIV. Sequencing was performed with immunoSEQ multiplex PCR; in TCRdb, only in-frame clones are kept and a portion is missing. The sample records 20,000 to 25,000 clones, 90% to 95% being singletons. Here the sequenced sample was unsorted PBMCs, taken 4.9 years after starting antiretroviral therapy. The origin of the receptors is a woman aged 45-59 years with HIV. CDR3s include the opening cysteine and the closing phenylalanine or tryptophan. D genes are given only for firm matches. Part of the rows lack a size; the others show once, few, many or a class for expanded clones.

j_call d_call v_call clone_size cdr3_nt cdr3_aa
TRBJ2-2 NA TRBV5-4 NA TGTGCCAGCAGCTCCAGGGTGGGCACCGGGGAGCTGTTTTTT CASSSRVGTGELFF
TRBJ1-4 TRBD1 TRBV19 once TGTGCCAGTAGTGGAACCGGGACAGGAAATGAAAAACTGTTTTTT CASSGTGTGNEKLFF
TRBJ2-3 TRBD2 TRBV7-3 NA TGTGCCAGCAGCTTTGGGACTAGCGATAGCACAGATACGCAGTATTTT CASSFGTSDSTDTQYF
TRBJ2-1 TRBD2 TRBV14 NA TGTGCCAGCGGTTTGGGGACTAGCGGGAGGCCCCACAGGGGTGAGCAGTTCTTC CASGLGTSGRPHRGEQFF
TRBJ1-4 TRBD1 TRBV7-9 NA TGTGCCAGCAGCTCTCCACAGGGGGCTATGAGTCTGTTTTTT CASSSPQGAMSLFF
TRBJ1-1 TRBD1 TRBV25-1 NA TGTGCCAGCAGACCGACAGGGACGAACACTGAAGCTTTCTTT CASRPTGTNTEAFF
TRBJ1-1 NA TRBV19 NA TGTGCCAGTCATAGAGGGAGGACTGAAGCTTTCTTT CASHRGRTEAFF
TRBJ2-3 NA TRBV10-3 NA TGTGCCATCAGTGAGTCGACGATGGGGGGTAGCACAGATACGCAGTATTTT CAISESTMGGSTDTQYF
TRBJ2-4 TRBD1 TRBV7-9 NA TGTGCCAGCAGCCCCACAGGGGGCGAGTCCAAAAACATTCAGTACTTC CASSPTGGESKNIQYF
TRBJ2-7 NA TRBV5-4 NA TGTGCCAGCAGCTCAAGTTCCCTGGGCGAGCAGTACTTC CASSSSSLGEQYF
TRBJ1-1 NA TRBV28 once TGTGCCAGCAGTTTAACGGGGGGGGCAGGCACTGAAGCTTTCTTT CASSLTGGAGTEAFF
TRBJ2-7 TRBD1 TRBV6-6 NA TGTGCCAGCAGTTCCGGACAGGGGGCGTACGAGCAGTACTTC CASSSGQGAYEQYF
TRBJ1-4 NA TRBV6-1 NA TGTGCCAGCAGTGAAGTCCAGGGCGACGAAAAACTGTTTTTT CASSEVQGDEKLFF
TRBJ2-2 NA TRBV2 NA TGTGCCAGCGGGATCTCAACGGCGGACACCGGGGAGCTGTTTTTT CASGISTADTGELFF
TRBJ2-7 NA TRBV11-2 once TGTGCCAGCAGCCTTTACGAGCAGTACTTC CASSLYEQYF
TRBJ2-7 NA TRBV7-2 NA TGTGCCAGCAGCTTAGAAGGGGTTGGAGAGCAGTACTTC CASSLEGVGEQYF
TRBJ2-7 NA TRBV15 NA TGTGCCACCAGCAGACATGACCGAAGCTCCTACGAGCAGTACTTC CATSRHDRSSYEQYF
TRBJ2-7 TRBD1 TRBV5-1 NA TGCGCCAGCAGCGCGCGGACAGGGCCCGAGCAGTACTTC CASSARTGPEQYF
TRBJ2-3 NA TRBV27 NA TGTGCCAGCAGTTCCACAGATACGCAGTATTTT CASSSTDTQYF
TRBJ1-5 NA TRBV19 once TGTGCCAGTAGTATCGGACAGAACAATCAGCCCCAGCATTTT CASSIGQNNQPQHF
TRBJ1-1 NA TRBV7-2 NA TGTGCCAGCAGCTTTAAGGGGGGCACTGAAGCTTTCTTT CASSFKGGTEAFF
TRBJ2-3 NA TRBV7-2 NA TGTGCCAGCAGCTTAGACCGGGAGACAGATACGCAGTATTTT CASSLDRETDTQYF
TRBJ2-7 NA TRBV7-2 NA TGTGCCAGCAGCTTATCCAGGGCGCACGAGCAGTACTTC CASSLSRAHEQYF
TRBJ2-2 NA TRBV28 NA TGTGCCAGCAGAGGTGGAGCTTCGAACACCGGGGAGCTGTTTTTT CASRGGASNTGELFF
TRBJ1-1 NA TRBV29-1 NA TGCAGCGCCGGACCCGACCGGAGGGAAGCTTTCTTT CSAGPDRREAFF
TRBJ2-7 NA TRBV7-2 NA TGTGCCAGCAGCTGGGGGACGTTCTCCTACGAGCAGTACTTC CASSWGTFSYEQYF
TRBJ2-2 NA TRBV29-1 NA TGCAGCGTCATAGGCATGGGGACCGGGGAGCTGTTTTTT CSVIGMGTGELFF
TRBJ1-5 NA TRBV7-2 NA TGTGCCAGCAGCTACCAGGGGAACAATCAGCCCCAGCATTTT CASSYQGNNQPQHF
TRBJ2-1 NA TRBV4-1 NA TGCGCCAGCAGCCAATTAAATACAGGTGGACCGGGTGAGCAGTTCTTC CASSQLNTGGPGEQFF
TRBJ2-7 NA TRBV6-5 NA TGTGCCAGCAGTTACTCTGCGGCAGGATACGAGCAGTACTTC CASSYSAAGYEQYF
TRBJ1-3 TRBD1 TRBV19 NA TGTGCCAGTAGTCCGCCCGGGACAGGGGGCTTTGGCGGAAACACCATATATTTT CASSPPGTGGFGGNTIYF
TRBJ1-2 NA TRBV28 NA TGTGCCAGCAACACAGGGTACTATGGCTACACCTTC CASNTGYYGYTF
TRBJ1-2 NA TRBV5-1 NA TGCGCCAGCAGTACAGACGGAGCTAACTATGGCTACACCTTC CASSTDGANYGYTF
TRBJ2-7 TRBD1 TRBV28 NA TGTGCCAGCAGTTTTCAGGGGGCCTCCTACGAGCAGTACTTC CASSFQGASYEQYF
TRBJ2-3 NA TRBV5-6 NA TGTGCCAGCAGCTCCCCCCCTAGGGATACGCAGTATTTT CASSSPPRDTQYF
TRBJ2-3 NA TRBV29-1 NA TGCAGCCTCAAGATTTCAAGCGGGACAGATACGCAGTATTTT CSLKISSGTDTQYF
TRBJ2-7 NA TRBV7-9 once TGTGCCAGCAGTCTCACTAGGGAGCAGTACTTC CASSLTREQYF
TRBJ1-4 NA TRBV7-9 NA TGTGCCAGCAGCCCACAGGGAACTAATGAAAAACTGTTTTTT CASSPQGTNEKLFF
TRBJ1-4 TRBD1 TRBV5-1 NA TGCGCCAGCAGCCCGAGACAGGGCGCAGTAGCTAATGAAAAACTGTTTTTT CASSPRQGAVANEKLFF
TRBJ1-1 NA TRBV2 NA TGTGCCAGCAGGAGGGAAGGGGGGATCCCTGAAGCTTTCTTT CASRREGGIPEAFF
TRBJ2-3 TRBD1 TRBV15 NA TGTGCCACCAGCAGGGGACAGGGGGCGGCTAGCGGCCTCACAGATACGCAGTATTTT CATSRGQGAASGLTDTQYF
TRBJ1-4 NA TRBV30 NA TGTGCCTGGGAACTTCGACACAGGGCGGCTAATGAAAAACTGTTTTTT CAWELRHRAANEKLFF
TRBJ1-2 TRBD1 TRBV6-1 NA TGTGCCAGCATACGGGACAGGGCCAACTATGGCTACACCTTC CASIRDRANYGYTF
TRBJ1-5 NA TRBV19 NA TGTGCCACAGGGTGGGAGAGGGGCAATCAGCCCCAGCATTTT CATGWERGNQPQHF
TRBJ1-2 NA TRBV10-3 NA TGTGCCATCAGTGAGTCCCCGCTAATTTATGGCTACACCTTC CAISESPLIYGYTF
TRBJ2-1 NA TRBV19 NA TGTGCCAGCAGAGGGGGGGGCGACAATGAGCAGTTCTTC CASRGGGDNEQFF
TRBJ2-7 NA TRBV19 NA TGTGCCAGTAGTATGTACGGGGAATGGCAGTACTTC CASSMYGEWQYF
TRBJ1-1 TRBD1 TRBV13 NA TGTGCCAGCAGCGGACCAGGGGGAAAAGCTTTCTTT CASSGPGGKAFF
TRBJ1-2 NA TRBV27 NA TGTGCCAGCATCGGCACAGGGCAACGCGTCTATGGCTACACCTTC CASIGTGQRVYGYTF
TRBJ1-5 NA TRBV7-2 NA TGTGCCAGCAGCCTCGGCGCGGGGCCAAATCAGCCCCAGCATTTT CASSLGAGPNQPQHF
TRBJ1-4 TRBD1 TRBV5-5 NA TGTGCCAGCAGCTTGGAGGGACAGCTTAATGAAAAACTGTTTTTT CASSLEGQLNEKLFF
TRBJ2-3 NA TRBV14 NA TGTGCCAGCAGCCAGGTTCCCGATACGCAGTATTTT CASSQVPDTQYF
TRBJ2-7 NA TRBV6-5 NA TGTGCCAGCAGTCCGGACGGACAGTCCTACGAGCAGTACTTC CASSPDGQSYEQYF
TRBJ1-1 NA TRBV6-6 NA TGTGCCAGCAGTTATGGTGGGGATATGAACACTGAAGCTTTCTTT CASSYGGDMNTEAFF
TRBJ2-3 TRBD1 TRBV5-1 NA TGCGCCAGCAGCTACCAAATCACAGGGGGCCGATTCACAGATACGCAGTATTTT CASSYQITGGRFTDTQYF
TRBJ2-2 NA TRBV15 NA TGTGCCACCAGCAGAGATATAATTTTGAACACCGGGGAGCTGTTTTTT CATSRDIILNTGELFF
TRBJ1-4 NA TRBV5-5 NA TGTGCCAGCAGCTTGGACAGGGCTGTTACTAATGAAAAACTGTTTTTT CASSLDRAVTNEKLFF
TRBJ2-7 NA TRBV11-2 NA TGTGCCAGCAGGGCCACGGGGTTCCACGAGCAGTACTTC CASRATGFHEQYF
TRBJ2-2 TRBD1 TRBV6-1 NA TGTGCCAGCAGAATGGGACAGGGGGACACCGGGGAGCTGTTTTTT CASRMGQGDTGELFF